This T cell receptor beta chain emerged from a study of blood T cell repertoires in COVID-19 (dated by TCRdb to 2020 to 2021). Describing the broader study: The collaborator samples originated in the United States, Italy and Spain and spanned the acute and convalescent phases of COVID-19. The material from the prospective study consisted of cDNA or gDNA derived from T cells, B-cell-depleted T cells, or PBMCs. The dataset comprised deeply sampled blood TCRbeta repertoires from subjects exposed to, actively infected with, or recovered from COVID-19. The repertoires were released in a freely available public database meant as a resource for research on the immune response to SARS-CoV-2. Samples were obtained from the ongoing ImmuneRACE study (first 160 participants) and from over 1,000 subjects provided by 6 global collaborators. A de-identified subject ID, COVID-19 status, age in years and sex were almost always included in the sample metadata. Where available, HLA class I and class II types were taken from metadata supplied by the sample provider and were not determined by assay-based typing. The full study reports these points: The amount of clinical and demographic metadata varied by source and participant and was provided uncurated.

Whole blood was collected in K2EDTA tubes by collaborating institutions according to the institutions' own protocols. For TCRbeta analysis, collaborators shipped samples as frozen whole blood, isolated PBMCs, or DNA extracted from either of those sample types. CDR1 and CDR2 are drawn from the germline V gene: ENHRY, SYGVKD. Between the V and J ends, shortened by 7 bases and 0 bases respectively, the junction contains 9 bases. The CDR3 sequence holds 13 residues, the cysteine and phenylalanine included. Here the CDR3 DNA is all that survives: 39 bases in frame from base 1. Of note for this clone: This clone's antigen is unknown. It has no much larger one-base neighbor in the sample; base qualities were not kept.

The immunoSEQ Assay, a bias-controlled multiplex PCR, was used to amplify TCRbeta CDR3 regions from genomic DNA. The authors processed their data as follows. Nucleated cell counts per sample were estimated from amplification of reference gene primers within the assay. Sequence reads were collapsed and filtered to measure the absolute abundance of every unique TCRbeta CDR3 rearrangement. For each sample, productive Simpson clonality was calculated by taking the square root of Simpson's diversity index across productive rearrangements. TCRdb took over this immuneACCESS table, retaining in-frame rearrangements with V and J assigned. Such tables are incomplete; in checked studies, under half of the missing clones stem from an unresolved V gene, and the remainder is unexplained. That table is the source of V, J and clone size, and D and trimming were worked out from the DNA. This sample comprises about 59,000 clones, 73% of them detected only once. The top ten clones comprise 14% of the sample.

This sequence was found in an older woman with acute or convalescent COVID-19. Sequences were obtained from peripheral blood. The sequence links TRBV10-3 to TRBJ1-1, with no reliable assignment of the D segment. The CDR3 is CAITRELNTEAFF. The DNA is TGTGCCATCACTCGGGAATTGAACACTGAAGCTTTCTTT.